The table lists the clone carrying this T cell receptor (beta chain) with a few counts. Its antigen remains unknown. In making TCR beta libraries, quantitative 5'-RACE with molecular barcodes was used. TCRdb redid the calling of the 5' RACE reads with MiXCR, one entry per CDR3 protein. The sample holds more than 600,000 distinct CDR3 sequences, under 20% seen once. The data stem from a study of CD8 T cells in ankylosing spondylitis. Study conclusions and caveats: A subset of motif variants has previously been described in the synovial fluid and blood of reactive arthritis. Roughly 8 highly homologous variants made up a TCR beta motif that seemed to typify ankylosing spondylitis blood. According to the report, clones linked to the disease were significantly enriched in matched synovial fluid samples taken from ankylosing spondylitis patients. Disease-linked clones had a CD8+ phenotype and relatively low frequency in peripheral blood.

The V end lost 4 bases, the J end lost 0 bases, and 10 bases lay between the germline ends. The CDR3 contains 14 residues. Sequenced: blood, either unsorted or a sorted T cell fraction (not recorded which). The TCR originated in a male donor with ankylosing spondylitis. This chain connects TRBV5-7 to TRBJ1-1; the D is unclear. TRBV5-7 is noted as an ORF with a role that remains uncertain. For the CDR3, the DNA is TGTGCCAGCAGCGCCCTACAAATGAACACTGAAGCTTTCTTT. This codes for CASSALQMNTEAFF.